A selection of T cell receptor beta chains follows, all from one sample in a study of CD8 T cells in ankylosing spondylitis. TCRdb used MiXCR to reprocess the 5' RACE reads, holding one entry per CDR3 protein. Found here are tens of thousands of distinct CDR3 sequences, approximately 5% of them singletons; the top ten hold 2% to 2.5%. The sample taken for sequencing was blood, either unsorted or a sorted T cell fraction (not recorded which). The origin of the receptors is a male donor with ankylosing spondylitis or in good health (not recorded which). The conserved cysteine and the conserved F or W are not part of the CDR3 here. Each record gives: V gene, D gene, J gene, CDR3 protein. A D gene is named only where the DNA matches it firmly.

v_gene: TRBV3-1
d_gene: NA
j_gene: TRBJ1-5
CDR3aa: ASSQGQIRNQPQH

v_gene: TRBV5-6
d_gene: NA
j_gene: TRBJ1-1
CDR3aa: ASSSFDRNTEAF

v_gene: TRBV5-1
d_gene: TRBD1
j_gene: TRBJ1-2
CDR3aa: ASSKGQGADGYT

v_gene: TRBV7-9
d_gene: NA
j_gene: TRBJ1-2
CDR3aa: ASSPRDVNYGYT

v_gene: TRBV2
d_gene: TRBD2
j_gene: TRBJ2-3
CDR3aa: ASVAGTSADTQY

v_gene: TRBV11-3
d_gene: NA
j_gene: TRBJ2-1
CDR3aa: ASSLDLYNEQF

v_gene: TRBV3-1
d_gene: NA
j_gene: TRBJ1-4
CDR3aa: AVRGSTNEKLF

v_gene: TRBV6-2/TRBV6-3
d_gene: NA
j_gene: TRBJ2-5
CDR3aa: ASSYQIKTAGGQY

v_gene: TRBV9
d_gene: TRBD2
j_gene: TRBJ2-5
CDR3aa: ASSVDPSGGETQY

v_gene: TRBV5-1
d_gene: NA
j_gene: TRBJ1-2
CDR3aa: ASSLGGTEYYGYT

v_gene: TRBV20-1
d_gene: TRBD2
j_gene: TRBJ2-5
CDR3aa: SARQSGDETQY

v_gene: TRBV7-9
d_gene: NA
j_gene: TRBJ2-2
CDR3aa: ASSLSSWGNTGELF

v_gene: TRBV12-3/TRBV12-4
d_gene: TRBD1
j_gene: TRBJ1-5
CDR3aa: ASSFSTGTNQPQH

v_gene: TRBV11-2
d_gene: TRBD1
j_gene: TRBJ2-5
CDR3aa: ASSQGIGPGGETQY

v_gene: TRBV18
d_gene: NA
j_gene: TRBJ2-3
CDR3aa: ASSPPTSLFGDTQY

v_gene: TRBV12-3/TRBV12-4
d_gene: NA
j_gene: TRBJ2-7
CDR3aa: ASSHLSTNIYEQY

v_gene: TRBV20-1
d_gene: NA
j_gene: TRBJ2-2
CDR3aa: SAVDTRSPGELF

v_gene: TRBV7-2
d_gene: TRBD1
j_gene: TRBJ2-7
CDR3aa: ASSLGQTSYEQY

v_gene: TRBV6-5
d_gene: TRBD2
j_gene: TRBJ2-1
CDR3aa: ASSYGAGGPYNEQF

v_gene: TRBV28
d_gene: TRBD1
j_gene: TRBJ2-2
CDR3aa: ASSHATGPANTGELF

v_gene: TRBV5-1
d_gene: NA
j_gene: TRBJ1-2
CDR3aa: ASSLLGPNYGYT

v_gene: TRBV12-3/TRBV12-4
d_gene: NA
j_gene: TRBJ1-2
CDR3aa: ASSSAVGGSGYT

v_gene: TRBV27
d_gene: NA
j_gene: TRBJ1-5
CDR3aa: ASSLVSGPNQPQH

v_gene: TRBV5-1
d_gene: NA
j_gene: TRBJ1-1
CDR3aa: ASSISGVATEAF

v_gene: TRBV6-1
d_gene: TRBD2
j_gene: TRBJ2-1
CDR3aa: ASSGLAGRGEQF